This TCR beta chain was observed in a study of CD8+ T cells in alopecia areata. For the study at large: It was oral tofacitinib, at 5 to 10 mg twice daily, that treated patients received.

Comments on this clone: Its specificity is not known.

Study findings and constraints: Scalp lesions, especially in alopecia totalis/universalis, had higher clonality than normal scalp.

The V gene's germline CDR1 is MDHEN and CDR2 SYDVKM. The CDR3 has 13 amino acids. Deletions cut 5 bases from V and 5 bases from J, with 9 bases between. The study team obtained lesional scalp punch biopsies and peripheral blood from alopecia areata patients. Once RNA had been extracted, it was reverse transcribed into cDNA to act as the sequencing template. Sequencing used immunoSEQ multiplex PCR; TCRdb keeps in-frame clones, though not all of them. This table has about 150,000 clones, over 45% appearing once. The sequence was obtained from a human donor with alopecia areata. The sequenced sample consisted of CD4+ T cells sorted from blood. The rearrangement joins TRBV28 to TRBJ2-2; unclear D gene. The CDR3 DNA follows: TGTGCCAGCAGTCTAGGTACAACCGGGGAGCTGTTTTTT. It translates to CASSLGTTGELFF.